The sequence of this T cell receptor beta chain was determined in a study of metastatic and nonmetastatic thyroid tumors. Across the study: Comparison of repertoires was carried out across blood and tumor or nodule tissue from malignant and benign thyroid patients. General study points: Within blood and tumor, benign nodules reportedly had significantly lower TCR beta diversity than malignant thyroid tumors did.

This clone was detected a few times. What it binds is unknown. A much larger clone differs by one base, so this may be a read error. Each patient came to thyroid surgery without any prior treatment (of any kind). The germline V gene has CDR1 SGHRS and CDR2 YFSETQ. Trimming pared 1 base from V and 2 bases from J, leaving 18 bases between. The CDR3 has 17 amino acids. In the original workflow: It was from CDR3 differences across clinicopathological groups that a distant-metastasis classifier for papillary thyroid cancer was built. TCRdb redid the clone calls on the PCR reads using MiXCR. TCRdb, rather than the study authors, made the V and J calls. In the table there are approximately 38,000 clones, about 24% of which are singletons.

Sequenced sample: blood. The chain recombines TRBV5-1 with TRBJ2-5; unclear D gene. The sequence came from a female donor with papillary thyroid cancer or a benign thyroid nodule (not recorded which). Some clones in this sample may be carry-over from other donors' samples. For the CDR3, the DNA is TGCGCCAGCAGCTTGTCCCGTAGTGGGATTAGGCAAGAGACCCAGTACTTC. It specifies CASSLSRSGIRQETQYF. Full variable domain (missing parts from reference TRBV5-1 and TRBJ2-5): KAGVTQTPRYLIKTRGQQVTLSCSPISGHRSVSWYQQTPGQGLQFLFEYFSETQRNKGNFPGRFSGRQFSNSRSEMNVSTLELGDSALYLCASSLSRSGIRQETQYFGPGTRLLVL.